A selection of T cell receptor beta chains follows, all from one sample in a study of post-analysis software for immune sequencing data. TCRdb reprocessed the PCR reads with MiXCR, giving one entry per CDR3 protein. The sample has a few hundred thousand distinct CDR3 sequences, roughly 35% seen once; the top ten hold about an eighth. The specimen sequenced was blood. These receptors all stem from a girl aged 10 to 17 with multiple sclerosis. The CDR3 runs from the conserved cysteine through the conserved F or W. D genes are given only for firm matches. Some rows have no size entry. The others give once, few or many, or a class for an expanded clone.

j_call d_call clone_size v_call cdr3_aa cdr3_nt
TRBJ1-4 - - TRBV7-9 CASSPSGVDEKRFF TGTGCCAGCAGCCCGTCGGGGGTGGATGAAAAACGGTTTTTT
TRBJ2-7 TRBD1 - TRBV10-3 CATGTGREQYF TGTGCCACCGGGACAGGGCGCGAGCAGTACTTC
TRBJ2-1 - - TRBV20-1 CSAPTGGLRGEQFF TGCAGTGCGCCTACGGGGGGCCTCCGGGGTGAGCAGTTCTTC
TRBJ2-7 TRBD1 few TRBV5-1 CASSLRIGRQGTYEQYF TGCGCCAGCAGTTTGCGTATAGGGAGACAGGGAACCTACGAGCAGTACTTC
TRBJ1-2 - - TRBV29-1 CSVEDQQFYGYTF TGCAGCGTTGAAGATCAACAGTTCTATGGCTACACCTTC
TRBJ2-7 - - TRBV25-1 CAARGTGYEQYF TGTGCCGCCCGAGGGACTGGCTACGAGCAGTACTTC
TRBJ2-1 - few TRBV6-1 CASSEEPGPYNEQFF TGTGCCAGCAGTGAAGAACCGGGGCCTTACAATGAGCAGTTCTTC
TRBJ1-4 - - TRBV4-3 CASSQSRTNEKRFF TGCGCCAGCAGCCAATCCCGGACGAATGAAAAACGGTTTTTT
TRBJ1-1 - - TRBV5-1 CASSSIPGQNTEAFF TGCGCCAGCAGCTCTATACCTGGTCAGAACACTGAAGCTTTCTTT
TRBJ2-7 - - TRBV3-1 CASRRRGARDEQYF TGTGCCAGCAGGCGACGGGGAGCAAGGGACGAGCAGTACTTC
TRBJ1-4 - - TRBV12-3/TRBV12-4 CASSPGKGSYEKLFF TGTGCCAGCAGTCCCGGGAAGGGGAGCTATGAAAAACTGTTTTTT
TRBJ1-5 - few TRBV20-1 CSARDRGQALDNQPQHF TGCAGTGCTAGAGATAGAGGGCAGGCCCTTGACAATCAGCCCCAGCATTTT
TRBJ2-7 - few TRBV28 CASSPGDGTYEQYF TGTGCCAGCAGTCCAGGAGACGGAACCTACGAGCAGTACTTC
TRBJ2-1 - few TRBV7-9 CASSSMGALSYNEQFF TGTGCCAGCAGCTCAATGGGGGCCCTGTCCTACAATGAGCAGTTCTTC
TRBJ2-3 - few TRBV7-2 CASSFGTPPRADTQYF TGTGCCAGCAGCTTCGGGACTCCCCCCCGGGCAGATACGCAGTATTTT
TRBJ2-1 - - TRBV5-6 CASSFILAGYNEQFF TGTGCCAGCAGCTTTATTCTAGCAGGGTACAATGAGCAGTTCTTC
TRBJ2-1 TRBD1 - TRBV11-3 CASSHQGAYNEQFF TGTGCCAGCAGCCATCAGGGGGCCTACAATGAGCAGTTCTTC